This T cell receptor (beta chain) was obtained from a study of radiation and T cells in renal cell carcinoma. Study background: Nephrectomy followed 15 Gy stereotactic body radiation by 4 weeks.

Some clones are missing from TCRdb's copy, which holds only in-frame ones; the method was immunoSEQ multiplex PCR. Of roughly 130,000 clones detected, 88% appear once; the ten largest clones hold nearly 6%. This sample's time point: blood 2 weeks post-SBRT. Treatment denoted: 15 Gy SBRT to primary tumor, nephrectomy 4 weeks later. Serial blood draws occurred at baseline and 2 and 4 weeks post-SBRT. The tumor was a clear cell renal cell carcinoma. The CDR3 contains 16 residues. Germline CDR1 and CDR2: MNHEY and SVGAGI. The V and J ends lost 4 bases and 1 base respectively, with 16 bases between them. The specimen was blood, collected from a patient whose treatment included radiotherapy and nephrectomy. This rearrangement joins TRBV6-5 to TRBJ1-1; no reliable D call. The receptor's source is a woman in her seventies with renal cell carcinoma. Here the CDR3 DNA reads TGTGCCAGCAGTTCACCAGTTGTTATGAAGAACACTGAAGCTTTCTTT. Its protein is CASSSPVVMKNTEAFF.